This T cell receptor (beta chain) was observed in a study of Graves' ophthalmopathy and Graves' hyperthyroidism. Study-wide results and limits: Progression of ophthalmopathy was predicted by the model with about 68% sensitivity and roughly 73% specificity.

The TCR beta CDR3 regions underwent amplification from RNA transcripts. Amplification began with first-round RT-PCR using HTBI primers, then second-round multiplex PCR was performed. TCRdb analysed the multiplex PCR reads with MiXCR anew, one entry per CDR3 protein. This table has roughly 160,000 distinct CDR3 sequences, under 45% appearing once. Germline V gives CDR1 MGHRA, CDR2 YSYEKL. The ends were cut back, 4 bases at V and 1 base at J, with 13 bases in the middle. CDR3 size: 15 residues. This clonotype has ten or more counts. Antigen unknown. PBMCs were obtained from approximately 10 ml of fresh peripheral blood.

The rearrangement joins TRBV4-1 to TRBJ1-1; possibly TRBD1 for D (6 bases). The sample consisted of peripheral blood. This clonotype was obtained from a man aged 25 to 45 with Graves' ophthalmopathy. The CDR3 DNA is TGCGCCAGCAGCCGTCCGGGACACCAGAACACTGAAGCTTTCTTT. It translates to CASSRPGHQNTEAFF.